Listed below are T cell receptor beta chains from one sample, sequenced in a study of blood T cell repertoires in COVID-19. Only in-frame clones appear in the TCRdb table, and some are missing; sequencing was by immunoSEQ multiplex PCR. This sample yields 55,000 to 70,000 clones, of which 70% to 90% are seen a single time; roughly 3.2% belongs to the top ten. The sample taken for sequencing was peripheral blood. The receptors shown here come from a woman in her forties or fifties with COVID-19, enrolled during active disease. CDR3s include the opening cysteine and the closing phenylalanine or tryptophan. D genes are given only for firm matches. Clone size appears in some rows only: once, few, many, or a class for an expanded clone.

CDR3aa	CDR3nt	d_gene	abundance	v_gene	j_gene
CASSERALAGVSGANVLTF	TGTGCCAGCAGTGAAAGGGCGCTAGCGGGAGTCTCCGGGGCCAACGTCCTGACTTTC	TRBD2	once	TRBV2	TRBJ2-6
CASSYRYEQYF	TGTGCCAGCAGCTACCGTTACGAGCAGTACTTC	-	-	TRBV28	TRBJ2-7
CASSLGARGSGTEAFF	TGTGCCAGCAGCTTAGGGGCTCGAGGGTCTGGCACTGAAGCTTTCTTT	-	once	TRBV7-9	TRBJ1-1
CASSTETSGGSDTQYF	TGTGCCAGTAGTACGGAGACTAGCGGGGGTTCAGATACGCAGTATTTT	TRBD2	-	TRBV19	TRBJ2-3
CASSLVSAGELFF	TGTGCCAGCAGCTTGGTGTCGGCCGGGGAGCTGTTTTTT	-	-	TRBV5-4	TRBJ2-2
CASSEGLKGELFF	TGTGCCAGCAGCGAGGGACTCAAAGGGGAACTGTTTTTT	-	few	TRBV9	TRBJ1-4
CASSLDGSHTDTQYF	TGTGCCAGCAGCCTTGACGGGTCTCACACAGATACGCAGTATTTT	-	-	TRBV5-5	TRBJ2-3
CASAPGLAGVRAGELFF	TGTGCCAGTGCCCCGGGACTAGCGGGAGTTCGTGCCGGGGAGCTGTTTTTT	TRBD2	-	TRBV19	TRBJ2-2
CASTRGVSEAFF	TGTGCCAGCACTCGGGGGGTGAGTGAAGCTTTCTTT	-	once	TRBV6-5	TRBJ1-1
CSASRVTEAFF	TGCAGTGCTAGCAGGGTCACTGAAGCTTTCTTT	-	-	TRBV20-1	TRBJ1-1
CASRYRVTGELFF	TGTGCCAGCAGATACAGGGTAACCGGGGAGCTGTTTTTT	-	once	TRBV2	TRBJ2-2
CASSSRATTGTGSANEQFF	TGTGCCAGCAGCTCACGAGCAACCACCGGGACAGGGAGCGCGAATGAGCAGTTCTTC	TRBD1	-	TRBV7-3	TRBJ2-1
CASSWNRGTEAFF	TGTGCCAGCAGTTGGAATAGGGGCACTGAAGCTTTCTTT	-	once	TRBV28	TRBJ1-1
CASRLTGGYYGYTF	TGTGCCAGCAGATTAACAGGGGGCTACTATGGCTACACCTTC	TRBD1	-	TRBV27	TRBJ1-2
CASSSSTRGTDTQYF	TGTGCCAGCTCATCTAGCACTCGAGGGACAGATACGCAGTATTTT	-	-	TRBV18	TRBJ2-3
CASSLKGGASPSYEQYF	TGTGCCAGCAGTTTAAAAGGGGGAGCGTCCCCCTCCTACGAGCAGTACTTC	-	-	TRBV27	TRBJ2-7
CASSLGTEAFF	TGTGCCAGCAGCCTCGGTACTGAAGCTTTCTTT	-	-	TRBV6-2/TRBV6-3	TRBJ1-1
CAISRTSAYGNTGELFF	TGTGCCATCAGTAGGACTAGCGCCTATGGGAACACCGGGGAGCTGTTTTTT	TRBD2	-	TRBV10-3	TRBJ2-2